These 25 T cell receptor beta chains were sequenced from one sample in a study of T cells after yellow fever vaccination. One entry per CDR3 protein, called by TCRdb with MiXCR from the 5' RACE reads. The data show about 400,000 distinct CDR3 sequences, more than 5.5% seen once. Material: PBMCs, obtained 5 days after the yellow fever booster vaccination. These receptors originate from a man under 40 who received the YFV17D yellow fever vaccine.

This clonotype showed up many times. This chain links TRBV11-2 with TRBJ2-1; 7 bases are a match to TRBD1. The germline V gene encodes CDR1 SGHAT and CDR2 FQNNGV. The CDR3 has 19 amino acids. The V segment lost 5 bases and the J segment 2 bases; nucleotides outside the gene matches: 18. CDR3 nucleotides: TGTGCCAGCAGCCTGCTCTCGGGACAGACCCAGAGCACCTACAATGAGCAGTTCTTC. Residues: CASSLLSGQTQSTYNEQFF.

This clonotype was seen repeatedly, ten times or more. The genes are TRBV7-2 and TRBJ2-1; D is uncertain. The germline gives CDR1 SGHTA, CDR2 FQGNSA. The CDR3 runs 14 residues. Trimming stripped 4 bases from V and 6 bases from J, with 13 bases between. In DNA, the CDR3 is TGTGCCAGCAGCTCATCATCTCAAGGCAATGAGCAGTTCTTC. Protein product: CASSSSSQGNEQFF.

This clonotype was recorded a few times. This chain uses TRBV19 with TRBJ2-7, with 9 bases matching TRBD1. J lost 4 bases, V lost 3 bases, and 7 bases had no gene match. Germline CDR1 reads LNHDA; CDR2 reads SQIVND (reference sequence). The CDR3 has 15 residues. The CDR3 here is CASSIRTGDPYEQYF. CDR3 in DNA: TGTGCCAGTAGTATTCGGACAGGGGACCCATACGAGCAGTACTTC.

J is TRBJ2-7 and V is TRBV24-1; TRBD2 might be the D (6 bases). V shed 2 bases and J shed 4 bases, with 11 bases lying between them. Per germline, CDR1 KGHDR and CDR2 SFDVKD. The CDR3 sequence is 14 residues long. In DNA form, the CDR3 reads TGTGCCACCAGTGATTCCAGCGGGCGGTACGAGCAGTACTTC. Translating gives CATSDSSGRYEQYF.

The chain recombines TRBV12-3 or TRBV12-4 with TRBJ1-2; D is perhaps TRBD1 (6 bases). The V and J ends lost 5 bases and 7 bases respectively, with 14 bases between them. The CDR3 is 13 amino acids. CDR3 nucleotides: TGTGCCAGCAGTCCTAACAGGGACGCTGGCTACACCTTC. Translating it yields CASSPNRDAGYTF.

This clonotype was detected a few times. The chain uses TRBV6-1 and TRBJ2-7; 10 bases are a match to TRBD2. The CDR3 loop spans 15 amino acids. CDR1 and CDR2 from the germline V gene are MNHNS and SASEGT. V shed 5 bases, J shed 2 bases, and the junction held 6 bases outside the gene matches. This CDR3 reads CASSKASGGPYEQYF. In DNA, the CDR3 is TGTGCCAGCAGTAAGGCTAGCGGGGGACCCTACGAGCAGTACTTC.

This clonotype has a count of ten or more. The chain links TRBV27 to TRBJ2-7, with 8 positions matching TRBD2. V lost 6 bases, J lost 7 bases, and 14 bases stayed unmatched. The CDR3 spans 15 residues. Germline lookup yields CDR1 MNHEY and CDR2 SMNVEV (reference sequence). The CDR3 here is CASRVGTSIPGEQYF. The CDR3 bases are TGTGCCAGCAGAGTCGGGACTAGTATACCCGGGGAGCAGTACTTC.

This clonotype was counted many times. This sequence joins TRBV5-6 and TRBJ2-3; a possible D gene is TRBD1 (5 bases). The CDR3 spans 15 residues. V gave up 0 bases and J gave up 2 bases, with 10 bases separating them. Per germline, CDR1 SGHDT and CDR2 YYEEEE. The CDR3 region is CASSLAGRVTDTQYF. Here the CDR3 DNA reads TGTGCCAGCAGCTTGGCCGGCAGGGTCACAGATACGCAGTATTTT.

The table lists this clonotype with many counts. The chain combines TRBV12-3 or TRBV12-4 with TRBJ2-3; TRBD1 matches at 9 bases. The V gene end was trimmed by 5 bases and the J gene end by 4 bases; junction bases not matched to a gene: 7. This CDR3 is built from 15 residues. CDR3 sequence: CASSRTGGRADTQYF. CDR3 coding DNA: TGTGCCAGCAGTAGAACAGGGGGCAGGGCAGATACGCAGTATTTT.

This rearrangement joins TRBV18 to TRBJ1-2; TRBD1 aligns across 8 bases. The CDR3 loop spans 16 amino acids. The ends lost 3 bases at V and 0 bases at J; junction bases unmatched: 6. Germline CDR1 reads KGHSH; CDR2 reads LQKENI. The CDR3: CASSPRRTGTNYGYTF. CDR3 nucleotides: TGTGCCAGCTCACCCCGGCGGACAGGGACTAACTATGGCTACACCTTC.

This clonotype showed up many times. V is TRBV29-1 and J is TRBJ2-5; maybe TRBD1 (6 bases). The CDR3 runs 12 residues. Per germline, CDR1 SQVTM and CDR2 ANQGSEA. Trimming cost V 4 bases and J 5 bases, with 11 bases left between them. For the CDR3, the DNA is TGCAGCGTTGCTGGGGGCGGTGAGACCCAGTACTTC. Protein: CSVAGGGETQYF.

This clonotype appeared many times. CDR3 region: CASSKRTGDTGELFF. Here the CDR3 DNA reads TGCGCCAGCAGCAAAAGGACAGGGGACACCGGGGAGCTGTTTTTT. The chain has TRBV5-1 and TRBJ2-2; 9 bases align to TRBD1. The germline gives CDR1 SGHRS, CDR2 YFSETQ. V gave up 4 bases and J gave up 3 bases; unmatched junction bases: 4. The CDR3 has 15 amino acids.

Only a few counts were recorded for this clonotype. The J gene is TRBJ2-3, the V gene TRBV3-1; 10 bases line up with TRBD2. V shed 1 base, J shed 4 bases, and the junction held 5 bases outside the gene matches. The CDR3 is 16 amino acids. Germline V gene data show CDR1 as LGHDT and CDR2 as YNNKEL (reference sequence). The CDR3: CASSQGASGGADTQYF. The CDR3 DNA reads TGTGCCAGCAGCCAAGGGGCTAGCGGGGGTGCAGATACGCAGTATTTT.

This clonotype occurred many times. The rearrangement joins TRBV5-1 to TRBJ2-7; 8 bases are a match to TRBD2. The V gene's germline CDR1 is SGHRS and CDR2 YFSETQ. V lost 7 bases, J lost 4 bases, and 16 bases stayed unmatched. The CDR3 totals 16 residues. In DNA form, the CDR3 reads TGCGCCAGCCGGGAGGGGATACAGGTAGGGGCATACGAGCAGTACTTC. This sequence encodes CASREGIQVGAYEQYF.

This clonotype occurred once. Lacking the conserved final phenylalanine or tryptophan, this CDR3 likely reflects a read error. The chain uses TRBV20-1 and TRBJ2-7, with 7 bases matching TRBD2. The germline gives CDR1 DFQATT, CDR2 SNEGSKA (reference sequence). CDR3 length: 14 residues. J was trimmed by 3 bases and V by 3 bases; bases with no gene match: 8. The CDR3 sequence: CSASASGDNYEQYY. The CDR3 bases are TGCAGTGCTAGCGCAAGCGGGGATAACTACGAGCAGTACTAC.

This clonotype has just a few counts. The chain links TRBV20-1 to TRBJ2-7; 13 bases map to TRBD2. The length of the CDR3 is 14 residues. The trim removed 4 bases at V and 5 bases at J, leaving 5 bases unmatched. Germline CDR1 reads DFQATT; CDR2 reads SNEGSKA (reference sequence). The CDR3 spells CSATGLAGSNEQYF. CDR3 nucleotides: TGCAGTGCTACGGGACTAGCGGGATCCAACGAGCAGTACTTC.

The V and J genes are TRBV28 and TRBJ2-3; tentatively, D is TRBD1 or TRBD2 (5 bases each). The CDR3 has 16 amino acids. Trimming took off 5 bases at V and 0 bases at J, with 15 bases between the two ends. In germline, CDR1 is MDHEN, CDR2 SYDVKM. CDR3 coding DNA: TGTGCCAGCAGTCCCCACGGGACCGTTAGCACAGATACGCAGTATTTT. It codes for CASSPHGTVSTDTQYF. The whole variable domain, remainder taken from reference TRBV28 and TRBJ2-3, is DVKVTQSSRYLVKRTGEKVFLECVQDMDHENMFWYRQDPGLGLRLIYFSYDVKMKEKGDIPEGYSVSREKKERFSLILESASTNQTSMYLCASSPHGTVSTDTQYFGPGTRLTVL.

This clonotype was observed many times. The CDR3 protein is CSAPGQGAFYGYTF. The CDR3, as DNA: TGCAGTGCCCCTGGGCAGGGGGCCTTCTATGGCTACACCTTC. The J gene is TRBJ1-2, the V gene TRBV20-1; 8 bases agree with TRBD1. Germline-derived CDR1 and CDR2 are DFQATT and SNEGSKA (reference sequence). CDR3 size: 14 residues. With 6 bases clipped from V and 4 bases from J, the junction kept 10 bases outside the gene matches.

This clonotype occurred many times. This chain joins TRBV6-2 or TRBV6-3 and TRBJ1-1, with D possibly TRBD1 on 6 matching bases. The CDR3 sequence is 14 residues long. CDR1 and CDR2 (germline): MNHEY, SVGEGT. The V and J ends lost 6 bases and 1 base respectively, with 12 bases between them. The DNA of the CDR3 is TGTGCCAGCAGACAAACAGGGAGGAACACTGAAGCTTTCTTT. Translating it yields CASRQTGRNTEAFF.

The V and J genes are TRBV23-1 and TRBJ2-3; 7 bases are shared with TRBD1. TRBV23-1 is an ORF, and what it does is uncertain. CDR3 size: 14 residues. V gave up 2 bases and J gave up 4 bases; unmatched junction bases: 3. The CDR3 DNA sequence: TGCGCCAGCAGTCAACCTGGGACAGCAGATACGCAGTATTTT. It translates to CASSQPGTADTQYF.

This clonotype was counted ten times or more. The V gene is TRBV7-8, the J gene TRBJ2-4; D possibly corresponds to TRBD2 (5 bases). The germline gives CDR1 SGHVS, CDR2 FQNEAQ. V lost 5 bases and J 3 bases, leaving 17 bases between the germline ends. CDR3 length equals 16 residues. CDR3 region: CASSAQRAGLKNIQYF. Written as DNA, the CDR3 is TGTGCCAGCAGCGCCCAAAGGGCGGGCCTCAAAAACATTCAGTACTTC.

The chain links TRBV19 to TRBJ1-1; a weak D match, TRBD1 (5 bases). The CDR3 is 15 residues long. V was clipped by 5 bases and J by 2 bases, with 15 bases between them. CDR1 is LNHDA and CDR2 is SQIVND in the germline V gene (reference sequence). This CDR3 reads CASSPLLRVNTEAFF. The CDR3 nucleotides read TGTGCCAGTAGTCCCCTCCTCAGGGTCAACACTGAAGCTTTCTTT.

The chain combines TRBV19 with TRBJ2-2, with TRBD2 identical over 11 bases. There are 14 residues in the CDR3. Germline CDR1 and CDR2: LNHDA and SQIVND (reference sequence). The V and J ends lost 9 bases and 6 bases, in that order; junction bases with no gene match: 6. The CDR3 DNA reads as TGTGCCAGCGGACTAGCGGGTGGTGCCGGGGAGCTGTTTTTT. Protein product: CASGLAGGAGELFF.

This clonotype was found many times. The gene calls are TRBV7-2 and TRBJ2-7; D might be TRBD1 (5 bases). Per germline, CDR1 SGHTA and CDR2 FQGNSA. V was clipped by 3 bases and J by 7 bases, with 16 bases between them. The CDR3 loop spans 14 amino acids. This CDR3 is CASSLSDMNGEQYF. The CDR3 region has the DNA TGTGCCAGCAGCTTGTCGGACATGAATGGGGAGCAGTACTTC.

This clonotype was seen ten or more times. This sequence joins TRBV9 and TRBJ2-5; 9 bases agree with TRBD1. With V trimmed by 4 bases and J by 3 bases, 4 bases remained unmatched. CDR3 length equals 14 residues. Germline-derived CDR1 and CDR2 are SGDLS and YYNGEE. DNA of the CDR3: TGTGCCAGCAGCTATGGACAGGGGAAAGAGACCCAGTACTTC. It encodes CASSYGQGKETQYF. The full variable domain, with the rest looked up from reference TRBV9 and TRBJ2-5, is DSGVTQTPKHLITATGQRVTLRCSPRSGDLSVYWYQQSLDQGLQFLIQYYNGEERAKGNILERFSAQQFPDLHSELNLSSLELGDSALYFCASSYGQGKETQYFGPGTRLLVL.